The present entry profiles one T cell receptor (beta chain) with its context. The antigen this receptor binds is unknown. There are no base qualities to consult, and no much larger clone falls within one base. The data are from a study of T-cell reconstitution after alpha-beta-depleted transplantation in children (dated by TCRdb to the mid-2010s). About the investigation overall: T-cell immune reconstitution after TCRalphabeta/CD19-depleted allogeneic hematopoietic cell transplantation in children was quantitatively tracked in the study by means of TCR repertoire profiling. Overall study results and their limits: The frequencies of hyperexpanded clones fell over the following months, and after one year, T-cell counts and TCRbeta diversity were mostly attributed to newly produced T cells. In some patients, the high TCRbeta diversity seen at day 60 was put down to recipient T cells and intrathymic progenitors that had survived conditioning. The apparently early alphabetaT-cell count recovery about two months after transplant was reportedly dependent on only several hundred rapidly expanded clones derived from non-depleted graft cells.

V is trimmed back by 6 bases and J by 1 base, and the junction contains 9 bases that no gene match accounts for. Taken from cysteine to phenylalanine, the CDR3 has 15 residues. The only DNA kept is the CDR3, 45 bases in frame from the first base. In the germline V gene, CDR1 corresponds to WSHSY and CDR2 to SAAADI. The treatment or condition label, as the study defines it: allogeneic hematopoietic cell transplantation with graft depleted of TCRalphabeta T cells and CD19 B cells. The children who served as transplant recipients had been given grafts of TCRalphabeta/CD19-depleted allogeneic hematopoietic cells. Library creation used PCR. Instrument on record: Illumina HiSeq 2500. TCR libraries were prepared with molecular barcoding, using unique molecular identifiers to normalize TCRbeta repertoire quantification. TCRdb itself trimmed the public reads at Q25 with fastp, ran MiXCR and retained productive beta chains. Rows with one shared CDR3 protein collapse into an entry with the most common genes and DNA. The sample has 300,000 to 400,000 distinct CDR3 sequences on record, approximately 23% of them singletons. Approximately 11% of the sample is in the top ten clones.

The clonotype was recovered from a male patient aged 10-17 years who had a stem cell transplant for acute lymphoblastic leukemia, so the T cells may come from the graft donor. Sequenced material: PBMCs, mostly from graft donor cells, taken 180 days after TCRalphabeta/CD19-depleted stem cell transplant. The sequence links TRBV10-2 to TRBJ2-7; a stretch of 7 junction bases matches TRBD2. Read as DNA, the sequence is TGCGCCAGCAGGGAGGGAGGGGCGCCTTCCTACGAGCAGTACTTC. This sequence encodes CASREGGAPSYEQYF.